The clone carrying this TCR beta chain was recorded a few times. The antigen is unknown. The ends lost 6 bases at V and 8 bases at J; junction bases unmatched: 11. Per germline, CDR1 SQVTM and CDR2 ANQGSEA. The CDR3 contains 13 residues. These data are taken from a study of CD8 T cells in Susac syndrome. General study results and limits: It was acknowledged in the study that its TCR sequencing and HLA analysis involved a relatively small number of individuals.

With random hexamers, reverse transcription was performed on about 0.45 to 1 ug of RNA. By means of immunoSEQ multiplex PCR, TCR beta CDR3 spanning 54 Vbeta and 13 Jbeta underwent amplification. TCRdb redid the calling of the immunoSEQ multiplex PCR reads with MiXCR, one entry per CDR3 protein. Altogether 95,000 to 150,000 distinct CDR3 sequences are present, 94% being singletons, with the ten largest covering around 0.1%. Negative isolation yielded CD4+ and CD8+ T cells, and FACS enriched TEMRA cells. This clonotype originated in a human donor in good health. The chain has TRBV29-1 and TRBJ1-2; TRBD1 agrees at 8 bases. Specimen: CD4+ T cells from PBMCs. As DNA, the CDR3 is TGCAGCGTCGCCGGGACAGGACTTTTGGGCTACACCTTC. This translates into CSVAGTGLLGYTF. Full variable domain (remainder filled in from reference TRBV29-1 and TRBJ1-2): SAVISQKPSRDICQRGTSLTIQCQVDSQVTMMFWYRQQPGQSLTLIATANQGSEATYESGFVIDKFPISRPNLTFSTLTVSNMSPEDSSIYLCSVAGTGLLGYTFGSGTRLTVV.